The clone carrying this T cell receptor beta chain is classed as medium-sized. What it binds is not known. The sample comes from a study of OX40 agonist ivuxolimab in advanced cancers. Study summary: The study treated patients with ivuxolimab, an agonistic anti-OX40 (CD134) antibody. People who had prior anti-PD-1, anti-PD-L1 or anti-CTLA-4 therapy could take part, and around 40% had some.

The repertoire was sequenced with immunoSEQ multiplex PCR; TCRdb's copy has only in-frame clones and lacks some. The sample includes around 40,000 clones, approximately 84% seen only once; the top ten take around 5%. Cycle 7 day 1, cycle 4 day 1, and baseline were the timepoints at which blood was sampled. Broader study findings: Expanded clones were, on average, more numerous in CD8+ T cells than in CD4+.

The receptor was isolated from an adult with an advanced solid tumor such as melanoma, head and neck, liver or kidney cancer. The sample was CD4+ or CD8+ T cells sorted from blood, taken in a trial of the OX40 agonist ivuxolimab.

The CDR3 protein is CAWGGLLGEKLFF. As DNA, the CDR3 is TGTGCCTGGGGGGGCTTACTAGGGGAAAAACTGTTTTTT. The rearrangement joins TRBV30 to TRBJ1-4, with D possibly matching TRBD1 (6 bases). Deletions cut 5 bases from V and 8 bases from J, with 15 bases between. CDR1 is GTSNPN and CDR2 is SVGIG in the germline V gene (reference sequence). The CDR3 has 13 residues. Looking up the rest from reference TRBV30 and TRBJ1-4 gives the full variable domain: SQTIHQWPATLVQPVGSPLSLECTVEGTSNPNLYWYRQAAGRGLQLLFYSVGIGQISSEVPQNLSASRPQDRQFILSSKKLLLSDSGFYLCAWGGLLGEKLFFGSGTQLSVL.